Following are 26 T cell receptor beta chains from one sample sequenced in a study of human T cells and chemical hapten exposure. MiXCR, applied by TCRdb to the RACE reads, yields one record per CDR3 protein. The sample carries about 85,000 distinct CDR3 sequences, around 10% recorded once. Time point denoted: patch test 2, 6 weeks after DPC sensitization. Treatment indicated: therapeutic diphenylcyclopropenone sensitization with weekly scalp DPC. The sequencing here drew on whole blood, taken in connection with sensitization to the hapten diphenylcyclopropenone (DPC). These receptors originate from a man between 18 and 29 years old with alopecia areata. Some clones in this sample may be carry-over from other donors' samples.

This clonotype was counted only a few times. The chain joins TRBV7-9 to TRBJ2-2; TRBD1 or TRBD2 may be the D gene (6 bases each). This CDR3 region has 15 residues. Trimming took off 3 bases at V and 3 bases at J, with 11 bases between the two ends. Germline CDR1 SEHNR, CDR2 FQNEAQ (reference sequence). For the CDR3, the DNA is TGTGCCAGCAGCTTCTACAGGGAGGACACCGGGGAGCTGTTTTTT. Its translation is CASSFYREDTGELFF.

This clonotype was found many times. The V gene is TRBV7-3, the J gene TRBJ1-4; D is ambiguous. V shed 7 bases and J shed 7 bases, with 13 bases lying between them. CDR3 length: 13 amino acids. Germline V gene sequence: CDR1 SGHTA, CDR2 FQGTGA. The CDR3 nucleotides read TGTGCCAGCACCACCCGGGCAGGTGAAAAACTGTTTTTT. Encoded protein: CASTTRAGEKLFF.

This chain connects TRBV11-3 to TRBJ2-1, with TRBD1 as a possible D gene (6 bases). Germline V gene data show CDR1 as SGHNT and CDR2 as YENEEA. CDR3 length: 13 amino acids. The V end lost 4 bases, the J end lost 10 bases, and 14 bases lay between the germline ends. The CDR3 spells CASSYTGHGEQFF. The DNA for the CDR3 is TGTGCCAGCAGCTATACAGGGCACGGAGAGCAGTTCTTC. Full variable domain (missing parts from reference TRBV11-3 and TRBJ2-1): EAGVVQSPRYKIIEKKQPVAFWCNPISGHNTLYWYLQNLGQGPELLIRYENEEAVDDSQLPKDRFSAERLKGVDSTLKIQPAELGDSAVYLCASSYTGHGEQFFGPGTRLTVL.

The chain has TRBV29-1 and TRBJ2-2; possible D gene TRBD1, 6 bases. The CDR3 contains 14 residues. V was shortened by 2 bases and J by 3 bases, with 10 bases between the two germline ends. In germline, CDR1 is SQVTM, CDR2 ANQGSEA. CDR3 loop: CSVETPGDTGELFF. CDR3 coding DNA: TGCAGCGTTGAAACGCCAGGGGACACCGGGGAGCTGTTTTTT.

At least ten counts were recorded for this clonotype. The chain has TRBV7-9 and TRBJ2-7; 7 nucleotides match TRBD2. The CDR3 loop spans 16 amino acids. V trimming: 5 bases; J trimming: 2 bases; junction bases outside the gene matches: 12. Germline CDR1 is SEHNR and CDR2 is FQNEAQ (reference sequence). The CDR3 nucleotides read TGTGCCAGCAGCCCGCGCGTTTCTAGCGGACCCTACGAGCAGTACTTC. It yields the protein CASSPRVSSGPYEQYF.

To note about this clonotype: Possible read error: a much larger clone is one base away. The chain employs TRBV28 and TRBJ2-5; the match to TRBD1 covers 8 bases. Germline V gene data show CDR1 as MDHEN and CDR2 as SYDVKM. V gave up 3 bases and J gave up 7 bases; unmatched junction bases: 7. The CDR3 sequence is 14 residues long. Here the CDR3 reads CASSFRTGRGTQYF. Written as DNA, the CDR3 is TGTGCCAGCAGTTTCAGGACAGGGCGAGGGACCCAGTACTTC.

This clonotype was observed a handful of times. V usage is TRBV4-3 and J usage is TRBJ2-5, with 9 bases that match TRBD2. After removal of 2 bases from V and 5 bases from J, the junction contained 9 bases not matched to a gene. Per germline, CDR1 LGHNA and CDR2 YSLEER. This CDR3 is built from 16 residues. CDR3 nucleotides: TGCGCCAGCAGCCAACTAGCTAGCGGGGAGACCGAGACCCAGTACTTC. Translation: CASSQLASGETETQYF.

Only a few counts were recorded for this clonotype. The chain combines TRBV9 with TRBJ1-1; the D is unclear. With 0 bases removed from V and 11 bases from J, the gap between germline ends came to 17 bases. The CDR3 consists of 14 residues. The germline V gene has CDR1 SGDLS and CDR2 YYNGEE. The CDR3 coding sequence is TGTGCCAGCAGCGTAGAGGGAGCGGTATCAGAGGCTTTCTTT. This codes for CASSVEGAVSEAFF.

This clonotype was seen more than once but under ten times. The CDR3 nucleotides are TGTGCCAGCAGAACAGGGAATTATGGCTACACCTTC. It codes for CASRTGNYGYTF. V is TRBV9 and J is TRBJ1-2, with a weak D call TRBD1 (6 bases). V lost 5 bases to trimming and J lost 5 bases, with 10 bases between them. Germline CDR1 is SGDLS and CDR2 is YYNGEE. This CDR3 comprises 12 residues.

The J gene is TRBJ1-1, the V gene TRBV7-9, with D perhaps matching TRBD1 (5 bases). The V gene's germline CDR1 is SEHNR and CDR2 FQNEAQ (reference sequence). The CDR3 runs 14 residues. The V gene lost 7 bases and the J gene lost 1 base, with 13 bases spanning the gap. DNA for the CDR3: TGTGCCAGCACCCCGTCGAGGGGGAACACTGAAGCTTTCTTT. This translates into CASTPSRGNTEAFF.

This clonotype was counted ten times or more. The V call is TRBV3-1, the J call TRBJ1-1; D gene unclear. The CDR3 is made up of 15 amino acids. Germline values: CDR1 LGHDT, CDR2 YNNKEL (reference sequence). The V end was cut by 0 bases, the J end by 4 bases, with 12 bases between. The CDR3 region has the DNA TGTGCCAGCAGCCAAGAGCTCGTGGCAGCCACTGAAGCTTTCTTT. It specifies CASSQELVAATEAFF.

Many counts were recorded for this clonotype. V gene TRBV7-6 combines with J gene TRBJ2-1, with D perhaps TRBD1 (5 bases). V was cut by 5 bases and J by 5 bases, with 16 bases left in between. Germline V gives CDR1 SGHVS, CDR2 FNYEAQ. There are 15 residues in the CDR3. The CDR3 sequence: CASSPVVGLNNEQFF. In DNA form, the CDR3 reads TGTGCCAGCAGCCCGGTTGTGGGGCTCAACAATGAGCAGTTCTTC.

This clonotype has at least ten counts. A read error may account for a junction end that differs from germline. The chain carries TRBV6-4 and TRBJ2-1, with a tentative D call TRBD2 (6 bases). This CDR3 comprises 11 residues. Looked up from germline, CDR1 is MRHNA and CDR2 is SNTAGT. CDR3: CASSDPLARDF. CDR3 in DNA: TGTGCCAGCAGTGACCCCCTAGCGCGGGACTTC.

This clonotype came up many times. V and J are TRBV20-1 and TRBJ2-3, with TRBD1 as a possible D gene (6 bases). The V gene's germline CDR1 is DFQATT and CDR2 SNEGSKA (reference sequence). V lost 1 base and J lost 0, with 14 bases in between. The CDR3 loop spans 16 amino acids. The CDR3 DNA sequence: TGCAGTGCTAGAGCACCGACAGGCCTTAGCACAGATACGCAGTATTTT. Translating it yields CSARAPTGLSTDTQYF.

This clonotype was observed a few times. Here the CDR3 DNA reads TGTGCCAGCAGCCCCGGGCTAGCCGGAACCGGGGAGCTGTTTTTT. Its protein product is CASSPGLAGTGELFF. J is TRBJ2-2 and V is TRBV4-2; perhaps TRBD2 as D (5 bases). Deletions cut 4 bases from V and 5 bases from J, with 14 bases between. Germline V gives CDR1 LGHNA, CDR2 YNFKEQ. This CDR3 is 15 amino acids long.

This clonotype was seen more than once but under ten times. The genes are TRBV28 and TRBJ1-2, with no clear D. The germline V and J ends were trimmed by 6 bases and 2 bases, with 10 bases remaining between them. CDR1 and CDR2 (germline): MDHEN, SYDVKM. CDR3 size: 13 residues. CDR3 sequence (DNA): TGTGCCAGCAGCCCACCGACGAACTATGGCTACACCTTC. Its translation: CASSPPTNYGYTF.

This chain links TRBV11-2 with TRBJ2-7; no definite D call. Germline assignment: CDR1 SGHAT and CDR2 FQNNGV. The CDR3 has 15 residues. V shed 6 bases and J shed 2 bases, with 17 bases lying between them. The CDR3 is CASRSVHGQPYEQYF. The CDR3 DNA reads as TGTGCCAGCAGATCGGTGCATGGGCAGCCCTACGAGCAGTACTTC.

In DNA form, the CDR3 reads TGTGCCCGGGGCGATCTTAGGACAGGGAAGTTCACTGAAGCTTTCTTT. Translation: CARGDLRTGKFTEAFF. This chain uses TRBV2 with TRBJ1-1; 8 bases map to TRBD1. CDR3 length equals 16 residues. V dropped 11 bases and J dropped 4; count of bases not matched to a gene: 18. CDR1 is SNHLY, CDR2 FYNNEI, per germline.

The sample holds a few counts of this clonotype. The J gene is TRBJ2-3, the V gene TRBV7-3; maybe TRBD2 (5 bases). Germline loops: CDR1 SGHTA, CDR2 FQGTGA. The CDR3 covers 13 residues. The V gene lost 6 bases and the J gene lost 6 bases, with 13 bases spanning the gap. The CDR3, as DNA: TGTGCCAGCAGGTTATCTAGCTTCGATACGCAGTATTTT. It translates to CASRLSSFDTQYF.

The V call is TRBV9, the J call TRBJ2-3, with D maybe TRBD1 (5 bases). V was pared by 4 bases and J by 1 base, with 16 bases between. The CDR3 totals 16 residues. The germline V gene has CDR1 SGDLS and CDR2 YYNGEE. CDR3 coding DNA: TGTGCCAGCAGCCGCGCGCAGGGATCACGCACAGATACGCAGTATTTT. Residues: CASSRAQGSRTDTQYF.

This clonotype has a count of ten or more. This chain joins TRBV6-5 and TRBJ2-5, with D tentatively TRBD1 or TRBD2 (6 bases each). CDR3 length: 16 amino acids. Trimming shortened V by 5 bases and J by 4 bases, and 20 bases separated the two germline ends. The germline CDR1 and CDR2 sequences are MNHEY and SVGAGI. CDR3 coding DNA: TGTGCCAGCAGTATCCGGCCGGGGGCCCGGACAGAGACCCAGTACTTC. The encoded protein is CASSIRPGARTETQYF.

This clonotype was seen ten or more times. CDR3 protein: CSVDTGGREQYF. The CDR3 nucleotides read TGCAGCGTTGACACAGGGGGCCGGGAGCAGTACTTC. The V gene is TRBV29-1, the J gene TRBJ2-7; 9 bases agree with TRBD1. This CDR3 has 12 residues. Germline V gene lookup returns CDR1 SQVTM and CDR2 ANQGSEA. With 3 bases clipped from V and 7 bases from J, the junction kept 4 bases outside the gene matches.

This clonotype was found a few times. The gene calls are TRBV5-1 and TRBJ2-5; 9 bases line up with TRBD2. Germline CDR1 SGHRS, CDR2 YFSETQ. V was clipped by 4 bases and J by 2 bases; unmatched bases: 6. The CDR3 extends over 15 amino acids. DNA of the CDR3: TGCGCCAGCAGCGTCCAAGCGGGGGGACAAGAGACCCAGTACTTC. As protein: CASSVQAGGQETQYF.

This clonotype was found many times. The V and J genes are TRBV9 and TRBJ2-3, with 10 positions matching TRBD2. With 0 bases clipped from V and 1 base from J, the junction kept 8 bases outside the gene matches. The CDR3 sequence is 18 residues long. CDR1 is SGDLS and CDR2 is YYNGEE in the germline V gene. CDR3: CASSVEGPTSGGTDTQYF. The DNA for the CDR3 is TGTGCCAGCAGCGTAGAGGGCCCAACTAGCGGGGGCACAGATACGCAGTATTTT.

In DNA, the CDR3 is TGTGCCAGCAGCCGGGCTAGCGGGGCCCCCACAGATACGCAGTATTTT. It specifies CASSRASGAPTDTQYF. The J gene is TRBJ2-3, the V gene TRBV7-2, with 9 bases aligning to TRBD2. In germline, CDR1 is SGHTA, CDR2 FQGNSA. The J segment lost 2 bases and the V segment lost 5 bases, leaving 8 bases of the junction unmatched. This CDR3 contains 16 residues.

The V gene is TRBV5-6, the J gene TRBJ1-2, with no clear D. There are 12 residues in the CDR3. Between the trimmed V and J ends, which lost 1 base and 4 bases, there was a span of 5 bases. Looked up from germline, CDR1 is SGHDT and CDR2 is YYEEEE. The CDR3 DNA reads as TGTGCCAGCAGCTTGTTTGGCTATGGCTACACCTTC. It encodes CASSLFGYGYTF.